A selection of T cell receptor beta chains follows, all from one sample in a study of blood T cell repertoires in COVID-19. Clones were sequenced by immunoSEQ multiplex PCR, and TCRdb holds only the in-frame ones, with some missing. The profile shows 200,000 to 250,000 clones, roughly nine tenths of them singletons. The sequenced sample consisted of peripheral blood. The source of these receptors is a woman aged 45 to 65 with acute or convalescent COVID-19. The CDR3 runs from the conserved cysteine through the conserved F or W. A D gene is named only where the DNA matches it firmly. Clone size is given for some rows only: seen once, a few or many times, or a class if the clone is expanded.

V	J	size	D	CDR3	DNA
TRBV10-2	TRBJ2-3	-	-	CASSVAGTDTQYF	TGCGCCAGCAGTGTGGCGGGAACAGATACGCAGTATTTT
TRBV19	TRBJ1-4	once	-	CASRGRGFGKEEKLFF	TGTGCCAGTAGGGGCAGGGGTTTTGGTAAGGAGGAAAAACTGTTTTTT
TRBV2	TRBJ2-1	few	-	CASLFDTYNEQFF	TGTGCCAGCCTATTTGACACTTACAATGAGCAGTTCTTC
TRBV6-4	TRBJ2-3	once	-	CASSDSKLFSTDTQYF	TGTGCCAGCAGTGACTCGAAGCTATTTAGCACAGATACGCAGTATTTT
TRBV30	TRBJ1-1	-	-	CAWSRREPFF	TGTGCCTGGAGTCGTAGGGAGCCTTTCTTT
TRBV7-2	TRBJ1-1	once	TRBD1	CASSRDRGTTEAFF	TGTGCCAGCAGCCGCGACAGGGGGACCACTGAAGCTTTCTTT
TRBV7-6	TRBJ2-3	-	-	CASSWTAFYSTDTQYF	TGTGCCAGCAGCTGGACAGCATTCTATAGCACAGATACGCAGTATTTT
TRBV10-3	TRBJ1-4	-	TRBD1	CAISESGTGAEKLFF	TGTGCCATCAGTGAGTCGGGGACAGGGGCCGAAAAACTGTTTTTT
TRBV5-5	TRBJ1-1	-	TRBD1	CASDRGMEQAEAFF	TGTGCCAGCGACAGGGGCATGGAACAGGCTGAAGCTTTCTTT
TRBV6-4	TRBJ1-2	-	TRBD1	CASSDRQGSYGYTF	TGTGCCAGCAGTGACAGACAGGGGTCCTATGGCTACACCTTC
TRBV18	TRBJ2-1	few	-	CASSPGTYNEQFF	TGTGCCAGCTCCCCTGGGACTTACAATGAGCAGTTCTTC
TRBV29-1	TRBJ1-2	-	TRBD1	CSVVTRDRKYGYTF	TGCAGCGTCGTAACCCGGGACAGAAAGTATGGCTACACCTTC
TRBV7-2	TRBJ2-3	-	-	CASSGGDTQYF	TGTGCCAGCAGTGGAGGCGATACGCAGTATTTT
TRBV19	TRBJ2-7	once	TRBD1	CASSPRTGYQTYEQYF	TGTGCCAGTAGTCCAAGGACAGGGTACCAGACCTACGAGCAGTACTTC
TRBV9	TRBJ1-2	-	-	CASSVVDEGYGYTF	TGTGCCAGCAGCGTAGTTGATGAGGGTTATGGCTACACCTTC
TRBV6-6	TRBJ1-2	-	-	CASSYEQGPISGYTF	TGTGCCAGCAGTTACGAACAGGGACCTATCTCAGGCTACACCTTC
TRBV6-5	TRBJ2-3	few	-	CATQLASGTDTQYF	TGTGCCACCCAGCTGGCTAGCGGCACAGATACGCAGTATTTT
TRBV2	TRBJ2-7	once	TRBD1	CASTRTGGFFSYEQYF	TGTGCCAGCACCCGGACAGGGGGCTTTTTTTCCTACGAGCAGTACTTC
TRBV4-1	TRBJ2-7	-	TRBD1	CASSQESDRPYEQYF	TGCGCCAGCAGCCAAGAATCGGACAGGCCCTACGAGCAGTACTTC
TRBV6-2/TRBV6-3	TRBJ1-1	once	TRBD1	CASSPGGPNTEAFF	TGTGCCAGCAGCCCAGGGGGCCCGAACACTGAAGCTTTCTTT
TRBV4-3	TRBJ2-5	-	-	CASSRGLGQETQYF	TGCGCCAGCAGCCGAGGGTTGGGACAAGAGACCCAGTACTTC
TRBV7-6	TRBJ1-3	few	-	CASSLGSSGNTIYF	TGTGCCAGCAGCTTAGGCAGCTCTGGAAACACCATATATTTT
TRBV2	TRBJ2-3	few	TRBD2	CASTKRSGGTDTQYF	TGTGCCAGCACCAAACGGAGCGGGGGGACAGATACGCAGTATTTT
TRBV11-2	TRBJ1-1	-	TRBD1	CASSFLRRRQGSQAFF	TGTGCCAGCAGCTTTCTTCGTCGGAGACAGGGGTCCCAAGCTTTCTTT